The 19 T cell receptor beta chains listed next were all sequenced from one sample in a study of blood T cells in healthy people across ages. A second PCR of 7 to 11 cycles used a sample-barcoded 5' primer and a J-beta primer mix. TCRdb processed the 5' RACE reads anew with MiXCR; each CDR3 protein has one entry. Among roughly 1,700,000 distinct CDR3 sequences, 28% were seen once, and the ten largest hold 7.7%. Material: blood. These receptors were obtained from a woman in her 30s in good health.

Comment on this clonotype: A read error may be the cause here, since a much bigger clone is one base away. The chain joins TRBV7-7 to TRBJ2-1, with D unclear. Germline-derived CDR1 and CDR2 are SSHAT and FNYEAQ (reference sequence). The CDR3 extends over 14 amino acids. Here the CDR3 DNA reads TGTGCCAGCAGCTTAGGGCTGGGAAGTAATGATCAGTTCTTC. As protein: CASSLGLGSNDQFF.

This clonotype has only a few counts. V gene TRBV24-1 combines with J gene TRBJ2-1; tentatively, D is TRBD2 (6 bases). Deletions cut 2 bases from V and 4 bases from J, with 14 bases between. The CDR3 is 16 residues long. CDR1 is KGHDR, CDR2 SFDVKD, per germline. The CDR3 region is CATSDSAGGGYNEQFF. In DNA form, the CDR3 reads TGTGCCACCAGTGATTCGGCTGGAGGAGGGTACAATGAGCAGTTCTTC.

This clonotype was recorded many times. In DNA form, the CDR3 reads TGCAGTGCGCCTGGCTTTAGCACAGATACGCAGTATTTT. Its translation: CSAPGFSTDTQYF. The rearrangement uses TRBV20-1 and TRBJ2-3, with unresolved D. The CDR3 is 13 residues long. The V gene's germline CDR1 is DFQATT and CDR2 SNEGSKA (reference sequence). The V end was cut by 6 bases, the J end by 0 bases, with 10 bases between.

The chain uses TRBV20-1 and TRBJ1-5, with no clear D. Per the germline V gene, CDR1 is DFQATT and CDR2 is SNEGSKA (reference sequence). V was clipped by 3 bases and J by 2 bases, with 5 bases between them. The CDR3 spans 12 residues. CDR3 loop: CSASWGNQPQHF. In nucleotides, the CDR3 is TGCAGTGCTAGCTGGGGCAATCAGCCCCAGCATTTT.

This clonotype occurred many times. This chain uses TRBV28 with TRBJ2-7; 15 bases line up with TRBD2. CDR3 length: 19 residues. The V and J ends lost 3 bases and 1 base, in that order; junction bases with no gene match: 10. Germline CDR1 MDHEN, CDR2 SYDVKM. The CDR3 is CASSFPGLAGGRNSYEQYF. In DNA form, the CDR3 reads TGTGCCAGCAGTTTCCCGGGACTAGCGGGGGGCCGAAATTCCTACGAGCAGTACTTC.

This clonotype was seen ten or more times. The chain joins TRBV5-5 to TRBJ2-7, with D perhaps TRBD2 (6 bases). Germline loops: CDR1 SGHKS, CDR2 YYEKEE (reference sequence). Between the trimmed V and J ends, which lost 2 bases and 2 bases, there was a span of 11 bases. The CDR3 totals 14 residues. Here the CDR3 reads CASSFLAQPYEQYF. The DNA of the CDR3 is TGTGCCAGCAGCTTCCTAGCGCAACCCTACGAGCAGTACTTC.

Points on this clonotype: The junction does not match germline at one end; this may be a read error. The rearrangement links TRBV6-5 to TRBJ2-5; D is perhaps TRBD1 (5 bases). Germline CDR1 MNHEY, CDR2 SVGAGI. This CDR3 comprises 15 residues. CDR3 nucleotide sequence: TGCGCCAGCAGCGACACCCTTGCAGGGTGCAAGACCCAGTACTTC. This gives the protein CASSDTLAGCKTQYF.

The chain links TRBV28 to TRBJ1-1; TRBD1 agrees at 9 bases. The CDR3 sequence is 15 residues long. V trimming: 5 bases; J trimming: 6 bases; junction bases outside the gene matches: 10. CDR1 MDHEN and CDR2 SYDVKM come from the germline V gene. Here the CDR3 reads CASSPRRDRVSEAFF. For the CDR3, the DNA is TGTGCCAGCAGTCCCCGGCGGGACAGGGTTTCTGAAGCTTTCTTT.

This clonotype was seen many times. The genes are TRBV15 and TRBJ2-5; D is perhaps TRBD1 or TRBD2 (5 bases each). Germline CDR1 LNHNV, CDR2 YYDKDF (reference sequence). The CDR3 covers 16 residues. Trimming stripped 5 bases from V and 5 bases from J, with 21 bases between. CDR3 coding DNA: TGTGCCACCAGCGGGTTCGGGGCGAATATAGTGGAGACCCAGTACTTC. This sequence encodes CATSGFGANIVETQYF. Full variable domain (missing parts from reference TRBV15 and TRBJ2-5): DAMVIQNPRYQVTQFGKPVTLSCSQTLNHNVMYWYQQKSSQAPKLLFHYYDKDFNNEADTPDNFQSRRPNTSFCFLDIRSPGLGDTAMYLCATSGFGANIVETQYFGPGTRLLVL.

V is TRBV20-1 and J is TRBJ2-7, with 9 bases lining up with TRBD1. The CDR3 has 17 amino acids. CDR1 is DFQATT, CDR2 SNEGSKA, per germline (reference sequence). The V and J ends lost 3 bases and 3 bases, in that order; junction bases with no gene match: 15. The CDR3 protein is CSASKWRGGQGLYEQYF. As DNA, the CDR3 is TGCAGTGCTAGTAAGTGGCGCGGAGGACAGGGGCTCTACGAGCAGTACTTC.

As regards this clonotype: Its ends do not fully match the called genes, so a read error is possible. The V call is TRBV7-9, the J call TRBJ1-4; possible D gene TRBD1, 5 bases. The CDR3 totals 15 residues. Germline V gene sequence: CDR1 SEHNR, CDR2 FQNEAQ (reference sequence). The CDR3 DNA sequence: TGTGCCAGCAGCTTGGAGAGGGGAGTGAGTGAAAAACGGTTTTTT. Translating gives CASSLERGVSEKRFF.

The V gene is TRBV20-1, the J gene TRBJ2-7, with 10 bases matching TRBD2. The CDR3 runs to 15 residues. Germline lookup yields CDR1 DFQATT and CDR2 SNEGSKA (reference sequence). V dropped 5 bases and J dropped 2; count of bases not matched to a gene: 9. CDR3 sequence: CSAAGQAGGPYEQYF. CDR3 nucleotides: TGCAGTGCTGCCGGACAAGCGGGAGGGCCCTACGAGCAGTACTTC.

The chain carries TRBV11-1 and TRBJ2-7, with D perhaps TRBD1 or TRBD2 (5 bases each). The germline V gene has CDR1 SGHAT and CDR2 FQDESV (reference sequence). The CDR3 runs 14 residues. Trimming removed 2 bases at V and 6 bases at J, with 14 bases between. The DNA of the CDR3 is TGTGCCAGCAGCTTAACAGGCGGGCAGGGCGAGCAGTACTTC. This codes for CASSLTGGQGEQYF. Filled out from reference TRBV11-1 and TRBJ2-7, the complete variable domain reads EAEVAQSPRYKITEKSQAVAFWCDPISGHATLYWYRQILGQGPELLVQFQDESVVDDSQLPKDRFSAERLKGVDSTLKIQPAELGDSAMYLCASSLTGGQGEQYFGPGTRLTVT.

The V gene is TRBV3-1, the J gene TRBJ1-1; 7 nucleotides line up with TRBD1. Per germline, CDR1 LGHDT and CDR2 YNNKEL (reference sequence). The length of the CDR3 is 13 residues. Unmatched junction bases numbered 2, after V lost 0 bases and J lost 7 bases. The CDR3 region is CASSQDTGDEAFF. The CDR3 DNA is TGTGCCAGCAGCCAAGATACAGGGGATGAAGCTTTCTTT.

At least ten counts were recorded for this clonotype. V gene TRBV12-3 or TRBV12-4 combines with J gene TRBJ2-1; perhaps TRBD2 as D (5 bases). This CDR3 contains 13 residues. V lost 3 bases to trimming and J lost 6 bases, with 9 bases between them. This CDR3 is CASSLSGSNEQFF. The CDR3 nucleotides are TGTGCCAGCAGTTTGAGCGGATCCAATGAGCAGTTCTTC.

The V gene is TRBV6-5, the J gene TRBJ1-2; the D is unclear. The V gene's germline CDR1 is MNHEY and CDR2 SVGAGI. The CDR3 sequence is 13 residues long. The ends were cut back, 6 bases at V and 11 bases at J, with 19 bases in the middle. The CDR3, as DNA: TGTGCCAGCAGCCGAGGCGGGAACCCTGGTTACACCTTC. Translating it yields CASSRGGNPGYTF.

This clonotype was detected only a few times. J is TRBJ2-7 and V is TRBV6-5; 8 positions agree with TRBD1. Losses at the gene ends were 6 bases for V and 6 bases for J; bases not matched to a gene: 10. The CDR3 contains 14 residues. Germline lookup yields CDR1 MNHEY and CDR2 SVGAGI. CDR3 bases: TGTGCCAGCAGGGAAACGGGACAGGCATTCGAGCAGTACTTC. Protein sequence: CASRETGQAFEQYF.

This chain joins TRBV3-1 and TRBJ2-7, with 7 nucleotides matching TRBD1. Germline lookup yields CDR1 LGHDT and CDR2 YNNKEL (reference sequence). The V gene end was trimmed by 3 bases and the J gene end by 3 bases; junction bases not matched to a gene: 8. This CDR3 is built from 15 residues. The CDR3 sequence: CASSHRDSIIYEQYF. The CDR3 nucleotides are TGTGCCAGCAGCCATCGGGACAGCATCATCTACGAGCAGTACTTC.

This chain links TRBV12-3 or TRBV12-4 with TRBJ1-2; D is undetermined. Trimming removed 4 bases at V and 4 bases at J, with 22 bases between. The CDR3 runs 17 residues. The CDR3: CASSYGLAAYTGYGYTF. DNA for the CDR3: TGTGCCAGCAGTTATGGCCTGGCGGCCTATACCGGCTATGGCTACACCTTC.